This entry is about one T cell receptor (beta chain). This clone appeared once. Its cognate antigen has yet to be identified. No qualities accompany the bases; no much larger clone lies one base away. The germline V gene supplies CDR1 MGHRA and CDR2 YSYEKL. From its cysteine to its phenylalanine, the CDR3 spans 14 amino acids. The retained sequence is limited to the CDR3, 42 bases, with the frame set at the first base. V is reduced by 1 base and J by 0 bases, leaving a spacing of 6 bases between them. The data originate from a study of blood T cell repertoires in COVID-19 (dated by TCRdb to 2020 to 2022). About the investigation overall: The collaborator samples originated in the United States, Italy and Spain and spanned the acute and convalescent phases of COVID-19. The material from the prospective study consisted of cDNA or gDNA derived from T cells, B-cell-depleted T cells, or PBMCs. Deeply sampled blood TCRbeta repertoires from subjects exposed to, actively infected with, or recovered from COVID-19 were included in the dataset. The repertoires were made available in a free public database intended to serve as a resource for research on the immune response to SARS-CoV-2. Samples were obtained from the ongoing ImmuneRACE study (first 160 participants) and from over 1,000 subjects provided by 6 global collaborators. Sample metadata almost always included a de-identified subject ID, COVID-19 status, age in years and sex. Where available, HLA class I and class II types were taken from metadata supplied by the sample provider and were not determined by assay-based typing. What the authors observed across the whole study: The quantity of clinical and demographic metadata differed by source and by participant and was supplied without curation.

The immunoSEQ Assay, a bias-controlled multiplex PCR, was used to amplify TCRbeta CDR3 regions from genomic DNA. On the study's bioinformatics: Nucleated cell counts per sample were estimated from amplification of reference gene primers within the assay. To quantify the absolute abundance of each unique TCRbeta CDR3 rearrangement, sequence reads were collapsed and filtered. For each sample, productive Simpson clonality was calculated by taking the square root of Simpson's diversity index across productive rearrangements. TCRdb provides this immuneACCESS table in a form limited to in-frame rearrangements. Some clones are lacking; in checked studies, under half of them reflect an unresolved V gene, and why the rest are absent is not known. The DNA was the basis for D and trimming; V, J and clone size are from that table. In this sample the table shows roughly 70,000 clones, 70% to 85% of which occur a single time. Of the sample, 35% is held by the ten largest clones.

Each collaborating institution followed its own protocols to collect whole blood in K2EDTA tubes. Collaborator samples were shipped for TCRbeta analysis as frozen whole blood, isolated PBMCs, or DNA extracted from either sample type. The V and J segments used are TRBV4-1 and TRBJ1-1; D gene: possibly TRBD1, on 5 matching bases. The origin of this receptor is a woman aged 65 to 85 with acute or convalescent COVID-19. The sequencing sample was made of peripheral blood. The CDR3 in this case is CASSQAGMNTEAFF. The DNA sequence is TGCGCCAGCAGCCAAGCAGGGATGAACACTGAAGCTTTCTTT.